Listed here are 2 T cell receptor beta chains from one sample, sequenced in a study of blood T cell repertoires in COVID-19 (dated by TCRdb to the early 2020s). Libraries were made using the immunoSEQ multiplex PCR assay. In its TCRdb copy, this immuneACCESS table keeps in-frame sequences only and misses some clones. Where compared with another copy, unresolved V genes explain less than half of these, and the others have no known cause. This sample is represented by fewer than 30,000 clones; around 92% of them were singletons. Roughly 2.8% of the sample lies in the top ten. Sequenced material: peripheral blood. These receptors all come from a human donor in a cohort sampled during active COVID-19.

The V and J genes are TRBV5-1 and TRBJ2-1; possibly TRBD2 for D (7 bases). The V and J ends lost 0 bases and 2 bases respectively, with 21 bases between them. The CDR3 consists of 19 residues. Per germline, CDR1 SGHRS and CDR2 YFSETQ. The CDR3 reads CASSLVGRGQGKAYNEQFF. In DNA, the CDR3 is TGCGCCAGCAGCTTGGTAGGGCGGGGGCAGGGGAAGGCCTACAATGAGCAGTTCTTC.

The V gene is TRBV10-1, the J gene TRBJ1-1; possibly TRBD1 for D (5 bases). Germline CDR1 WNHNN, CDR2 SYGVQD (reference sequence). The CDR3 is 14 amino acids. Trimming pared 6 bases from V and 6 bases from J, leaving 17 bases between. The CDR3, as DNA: TGCGCCAGCAGCCTTCAGGGTCTTGGCGCTGAAGCTTTCTTT. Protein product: CASSLQGLGAEAFF.